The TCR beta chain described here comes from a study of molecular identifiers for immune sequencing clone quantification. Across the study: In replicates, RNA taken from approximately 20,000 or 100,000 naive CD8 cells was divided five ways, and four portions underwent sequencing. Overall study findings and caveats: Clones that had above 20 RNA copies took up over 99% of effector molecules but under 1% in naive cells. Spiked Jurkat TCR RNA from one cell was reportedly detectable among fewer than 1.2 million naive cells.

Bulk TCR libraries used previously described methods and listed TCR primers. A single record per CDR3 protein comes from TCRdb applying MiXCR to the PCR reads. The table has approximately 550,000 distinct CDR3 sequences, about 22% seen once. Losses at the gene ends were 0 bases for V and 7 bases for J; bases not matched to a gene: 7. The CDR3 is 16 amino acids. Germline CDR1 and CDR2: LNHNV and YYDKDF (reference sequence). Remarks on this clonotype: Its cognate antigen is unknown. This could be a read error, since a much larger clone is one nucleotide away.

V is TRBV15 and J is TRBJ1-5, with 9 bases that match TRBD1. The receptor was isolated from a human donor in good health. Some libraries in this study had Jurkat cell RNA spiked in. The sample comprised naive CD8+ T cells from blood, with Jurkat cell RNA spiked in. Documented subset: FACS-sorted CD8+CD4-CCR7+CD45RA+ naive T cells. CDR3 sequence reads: CATSREGEDRGQPQHF. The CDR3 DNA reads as TGTGCCACCAGCAGAGAAGGAGAGGACAGGGGACAGCCCCAGCATTTT.